Following are 8 T cell receptor beta chains from one sample sequenced in a study of cytomegalovirus exposure and HLA in healthy donors. PCR was performed using 60 Vbeta and 13 Jbeta primers. Repertoires were generated with immunoSEQ multiplex PCR, while TCRdb's copy carries only in-frame clones and drops some. This table holds 140,000 or so clones, 65% to 80% found once. What was sequenced was PBMCs. The receptors shown here come from a woman between 40 and 50 years old in good health and CMV-seronegative.

This clone was counted only a few times. The chain carries TRBV30 and TRBJ1-6, with 8 bases identical to TRBD1. J lost 7 bases, V lost 2 bases, and 7 bases had no gene match. The germline V gene encodes CDR1 GTSNPN and CDR2 SVGIG (reference sequence). The CDR3 is 15 residues long. The CDR3 is CAWSPPGQENSPLHF. For the CDR3, the DNA is TGTGCCTGGAGTCCCCCGGGACAGGAAAATTCACCCCTCCACTTT.

In this sample, this clone turned up a few times. This chain uses TRBV27 with TRBJ1-3; the match to TRBD1 covers 9 bases. CDR3 length: 20 residues. In germline, CDR1 is MNHEY, CDR2 SMNVEV (reference sequence). Germline trimming cut 3 bases from V and 3 bases from J; bases unmatched to any gene: 18. The CDR3 DNA is TGTGCCAGCAGTTTTATAACAGGGGGCAATAAGCGGCCGATTGGAAACACCATATATTTT. It yields the protein CASSFITGGNKRPIGNTIYF.

The V call is TRBV7-6, the J call TRBJ2-7, with D perhaps TRBD1 (6 bases). Germline loops: CDR1 SGHVS, CDR2 FNYEAQ. CDR3 length: 18 amino acids. V lost 5 bases, J lost 2 bases, and 25 bases lay in between. The CDR3 nucleotides are TGTGCCAGCAGCGGGCAGGGGAGCACCCAACGATCAGCCTACGAGCAGTACTTC. Residues: CASSGQGSTQRSAYEQYF.

V is TRBV4-2 and J is TRBJ2-1; TRBD2 aligns across 8 bases. The CDR3 has 18 amino acids. Trimming at V came to 3 bases and at J to 7 bases, leaving 17 bases not matched to a gene. The germline CDR1 and CDR2 sequences are LGHNA and YNFKEQ. CDR3 sequence: CASSQNYYSGDLVNEQFF. CDR3 coding DNA: TGTGCCAGCAGCCAGAACTATTATAGCGGGGATTTGGTTAATGAGCAGTTCTTC.

J is TRBJ1-1 and V is TRBV10-1; D is unresolved. CDR1 is WNHNN, CDR2 SYGVQD, per germline (reference sequence). The V gene lost 2 bases and the J gene lost 9 bases, with 16 bases spanning the gap. The CDR3 is 14 amino acids. This CDR3 reads CASSESGGSGKAFF. CDR3 sequence (DNA): TGCGCCAGCAGTGAGAGCGGCGGGAGCGGCAAAGCTTTCTTT.

The CDR3 here is CASSPPGGYYGYTF. The DNA of the CDR3 is TGTGCCAGCAGCCCCCCGGGGGGCTACTATGGCTACACCTTC. This chain joins TRBV27 and TRBJ1-2; TRBD1 is a possible D gene (6 bases). Germline V gives CDR1 MNHEY, CDR2 SMNVEV (reference sequence). Trimming stripped 6 bases from V and 3 bases from J, with 14 bases between. The length of the CDR3 is 14 residues.

The rearrangement joins TRBV14 to TRBJ1-2; D remains unclear. Per germline, CDR1 SGHDN and CDR2 FVKESK. The CDR3 runs to 13 residues. V lost 1 base and J 5 bases, leaving 8 bases between the germline ends. DNA of the CDR3: TGTGCCAGCAGCCAAGGTTCAGTATATGGCTACACCTTC. Translated, it gives CASSQGSVYGYTF.

The J gene is TRBJ1-2, the V gene TRBV6-1; TRBD1 agrees at 8 bases. V trimming: 6 bases; J trimming: 6 bases; junction bases outside the gene matches: 6. Per germline, CDR1 MNHNS and CDR2 SASEGT. The CDR3 contains 13 residues. The CDR3 sequence is CASSAYRGNGYTF. The CDR3, as DNA: TGTGCCAGCAGCGCCTACAGGGGGAATGGCTACACCTTC.